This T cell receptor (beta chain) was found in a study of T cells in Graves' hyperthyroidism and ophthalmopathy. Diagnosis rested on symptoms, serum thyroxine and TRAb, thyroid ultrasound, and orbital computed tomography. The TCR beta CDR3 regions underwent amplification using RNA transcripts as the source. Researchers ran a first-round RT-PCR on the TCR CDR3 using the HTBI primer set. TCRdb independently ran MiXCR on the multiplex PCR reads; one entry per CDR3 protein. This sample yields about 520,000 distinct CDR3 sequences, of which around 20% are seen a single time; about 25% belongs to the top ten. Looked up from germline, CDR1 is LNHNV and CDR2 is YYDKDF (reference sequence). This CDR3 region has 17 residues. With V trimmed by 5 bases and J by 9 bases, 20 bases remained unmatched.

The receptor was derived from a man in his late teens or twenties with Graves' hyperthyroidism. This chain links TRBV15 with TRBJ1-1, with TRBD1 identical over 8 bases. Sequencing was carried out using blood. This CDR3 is CATSSWTGPLNPLKAFF. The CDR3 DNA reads TGTGCCACCAGCTCGTGGACAGGGCCGTTAAATCCACTGAAAGCTTTCTTT.